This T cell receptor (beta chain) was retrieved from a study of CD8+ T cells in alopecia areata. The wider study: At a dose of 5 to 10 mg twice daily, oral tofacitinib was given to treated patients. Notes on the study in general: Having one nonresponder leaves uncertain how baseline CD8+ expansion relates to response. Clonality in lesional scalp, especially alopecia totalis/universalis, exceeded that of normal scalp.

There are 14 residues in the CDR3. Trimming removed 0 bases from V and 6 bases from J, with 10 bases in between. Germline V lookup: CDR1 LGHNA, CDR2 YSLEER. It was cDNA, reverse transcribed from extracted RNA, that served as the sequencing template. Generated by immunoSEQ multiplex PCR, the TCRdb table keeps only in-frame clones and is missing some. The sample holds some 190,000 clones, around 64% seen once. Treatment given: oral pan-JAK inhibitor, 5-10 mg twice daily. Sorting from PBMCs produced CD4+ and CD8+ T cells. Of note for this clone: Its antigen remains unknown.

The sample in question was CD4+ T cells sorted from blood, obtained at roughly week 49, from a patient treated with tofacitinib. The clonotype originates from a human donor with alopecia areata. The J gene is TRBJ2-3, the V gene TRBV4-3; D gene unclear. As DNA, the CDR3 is TGCGCCAGCAGCCAAGAACTAAGGCGGGATACGCAGTATTTT. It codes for CASSQELRRDTQYF.